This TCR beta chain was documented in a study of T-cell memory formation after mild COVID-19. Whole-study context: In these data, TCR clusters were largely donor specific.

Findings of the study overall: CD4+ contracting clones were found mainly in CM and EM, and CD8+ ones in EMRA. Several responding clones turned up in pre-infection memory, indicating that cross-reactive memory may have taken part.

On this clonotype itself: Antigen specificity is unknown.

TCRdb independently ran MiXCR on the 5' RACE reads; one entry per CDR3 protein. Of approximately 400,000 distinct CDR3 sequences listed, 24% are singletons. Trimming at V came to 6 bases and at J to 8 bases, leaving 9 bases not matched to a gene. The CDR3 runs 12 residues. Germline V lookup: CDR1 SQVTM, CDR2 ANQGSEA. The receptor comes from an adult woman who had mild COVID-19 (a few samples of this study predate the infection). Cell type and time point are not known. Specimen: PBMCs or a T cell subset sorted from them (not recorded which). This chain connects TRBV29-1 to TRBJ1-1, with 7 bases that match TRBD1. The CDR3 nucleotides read TGCAGCGTGACAGGGTATCGTGGGGAAGCTTTCTTT. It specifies CSVTGYRGEAFF.